This TCR beta chain is from a study of chemoradiotherapy in HPV16-positive cancers. Study-wide findings and caveats: Non-HPV-specific T cells did not expand in tumors during treatment, whereas candidate HPV-specific clones and E7-related motifs did. Functional assays defining HPV-specific T cells used only two HPV16-positive patients. For HPV16-positive patients, expanding HPV-responsive T cells associated with longer recurrence-free survival.

Germline CDR1 and CDR2: LNHDA and SQIVND (reference sequence). V dropped 5 bases and J dropped 13 bases, with 12 bases sitting between them. The CDR3 extends over 11 amino acids. As for this clone: What it recognizes is unknown.

Over chemoradiotherapy, repertoires were sampled more than once. Clones were read by immunoSEQ multiplex PCR, and TCRdb kept only the in-frame ones, dropping some. The data show approximately 15,000 clones, just under 80% seen once. The specimen was taken from a patient who underwent chemoradiotherapy. The sequence was collected from a human donor with HPV-associated anogenital cancer. V gene TRBV19 combines with J gene TRBJ1-5, with TRBD1 as a possible D gene (5 bases). Here the CDR3 DNA reads TGTGCCAGTAGTCCCGGCGCAGGGCAGCATTTT. Amino acid sequence: CASSPGAGQHF.